This TCR beta chain was sequenced for a study of chemoradiotherapy in HPV16-positive cancers. On the study more broadly: A couple of HPV16-positive patients' cells yielded candidate HPV-specific clones and common motifs. Findings and limits, study-wide: Functional assays defining HPV-specific T cells used only a couple of HPV16-positive patients. Non-HPV-specific T cells did not expand in tumors during treatment, whereas candidate HPV-specific clones and E7-related motifs did. HPV-responsive T-cell expansion during chemoradiotherapy was linked to improved recurrence-free survival in HPV16-positive patients.

Germline CDR1 and CDR2: LNHDA and SQIVND (reference sequence). V lost 2 bases and J lost 1, with 11 bases in between. The CDR3 is 15 residues long. A note on this clone: What it binds is not known.

Sequencing was performed with immunoSEQ multiplex PCR; in TCRdb, only in-frame clones are kept and a portion is missing. The data contain 29,000 or so clones, roughly 93% of them singletons. This chain connects TRBV19 to TRBJ1-1; D is possibly TRBD1 (5 bases). Source: blood, taken from a patient who underwent chemoradiotherapy. This TCR was recovered from a human donor with HPV-associated anogenital cancer. The CDR3 loop is CASSIRGSGNTEAFF. The CDR3 DNA follows: TGTGCCAGTAGTATACGGGGGTCTGGGAACACTGAAGCTTTCTTT. The complete variable domain, with remaining parts taken from reference TRBV19 and TRBJ1-1, reads DGGITQSPKYLFRKEGQNVTLSCEQNLNHDAMYWYRQDPGQGLRLIYYSQIVNDFQKGDIAEGYSVSREKKESFPLTVTSAQKNPTAFYLCASSIRGSGNTEAFFGQGTRLTVV.